One T cell receptor beta chain is described in this entry. In assigning cohorts, the study relied on participant-reported clinical history. The data stem from a study of blood T cell repertoires in COVID-19. J gave up 2 bases and V 2 bases, and 5 bases lay outside the gene matches. Germline V gene lookup returns CDR1 SGHVS and CDR2 FQNEAQ. The CDR3 contains 16 residues. Per the study methods: The authors estimated nucleated cell counts from reference gene primer amplification. TCRdb's copy holds only in-frame clones and misses some; the assay was immunoSEQ multiplex PCR. V and J calls and clone size are copied from that table; D and trimming were computed from the DNA. The sample holds approximately 480,000 clones, around 87% seen once.

V usage is TRBV7-8 and J usage is TRBJ2-1; 8 bases match TRBD2. This TCR was sampled from a woman aged 18-29 years who had recovered from COVID-19. Material: PBMCs or T cells enriched from blood (not recorded which). CDR3 sequence (DNA): TGTGCCAGCAGCTTATCGAGCGGGGGTCCCTACAATGAGCAGTTCTTC. The encoded protein is CASSLSSGGPYNEQFF.